This paragraph reports one T cell receptor (beta chain). Its target is unknown. Specified time point: newly diagnosed, previously untreated cHL patient sample. Newly diagnosed, untreated classical Hodgkin lymphoma PBMCs served as comparison. The table came from immunoSEQ multiplex PCR; TCRdb's copy has only in-frame clones and leaves some out. Of some 31,000 clones listed, 90% to 95% were seen once; the top ten hold around 2.5%. The data belong to a study of PD-1 blockade in classical Hodgkin lymphoma. Points from the study as a whole: Healthy donors were reported to have higher baseline TCR diversity than newly diagnosed patients.

Germline CDR1 LGHNA, CDR2 YSLEER. V lost 1 base and J lost 5, with 12 bases in between. The CDR3 loop spans 14 amino acids. The V and J genes are TRBV4-3 and TRBJ2-7; maybe TRBD2 (6 bases). Sequencing was performed on peripheral blood mononuclear cells (PBMCs). The sequence derives from a human donor with classical Hodgkin lymphoma. Here the CDR3 reads CASSQAWGGNEQYF. CDR3 coding DNA: TGCGCCAGCAGCCAAGCGTGGGGCGGGAACGAGCAGTACTTC.